This T cell receptor (beta chain) was retrieved from a study of shared clonotypes between healthy human individuals. Across the study: CD4 naive and memory got three plates each, CD8 naive two, CD8 memory one.

The CDR3 is made up of 14 amino acids. Germline CDR1 and CDR2: MNHNY and SVGAGI (reference sequence). Trimming took off 0 bases at V and 6 bases at J, with 9 bases between the two ends. General study points: Larger estimated richness was generally seen in naive subsets than in memory subsets.

As regards this clone: What it recognizes is unknown.

Libraries were prepared by immunoSEQ multiplex PCR; TCRdb keeps only in-frame clonotypes and omits some of them. The data show around 2,000,000 clones, with approximately 94% seen just once and more than 0.95% held by the top ten. Naive CD8 cells were CD45RO-negative, positively selected for CCR7, excluding terminally differentiated effector memory CD45RA+ cells. Donors were healthy HIV-negative adults without recently reported acute infections or vaccinations. This receptor was taken from a man aged 18 to 35 in good health. The chain carries TRBV6-6 and TRBJ1-5; D remains ambiguous. Input material: naive CD8+ T cells sorted from blood. CDR3 region: CASSYSSASQPQHF. The CDR3 nucleotides are TGTGCCAGCAGTTACTCTTCGGCGAGTCAGCCCCAGCATTTT.